These 26 T cell receptor beta chains originate from one sample sequenced in a study of response to subunit inactivated influenza vaccine. TCRdb independently ran MiXCR on the RT-PCR reads; one entry per CDR3 protein. The top ten clones hold around 13% of a sample with more than 400,000 distinct CDR3 sequences, under 8.5% of them seen once. The sequencing here drew on PBMCs from blood, taken roughly 24 months after vaccination. These receptors were taken from a man aged 45-69 years who received an inactivated influenza vaccine.

There are a few counts of this clonotype. The chain combines TRBV6-5 with TRBJ1-1, with D possibly TRBD1 on 5 matching bases. The CDR3 length is 16 residues. CDR1 is MNHEY, CDR2 SVGAGI, per germline. V dropped 0 bases and J dropped 0 bases, with 11 bases sitting between them. DNA of the CDR3: TGTGCCAGCAGTTACTCGACGGGACGCGTGAACACTGAAGCTTTCTTT. It specifies CASSYSTGRVNTEAFF.

V gene TRBV5-1 combines with J gene TRBJ2-4; D unresolved. The CDR3 is 15 amino acids. Germline values: CDR1 SGHRS, CDR2 YFSETQ. V was shortened by 1 base and J by 1 base, with 9 bases between the two germline ends. The CDR3 bases are TGCGCCAGCAGCTTGTCAGTCGCGGCCAAAAACATTCAGTACTTC. Its translation: CASSLSVAAKNIQYF.

The chain links TRBV28 to TRBJ1-1; D is possibly TRBD1 (5 bases). CDR1 is MDHEN, CDR2 SYDVKM, per germline. This CDR3 spans 16 amino acids. The germline V and J ends were trimmed by 2 bases and 0 bases, with 13 bases remaining between them. CDR3 sequence (DNA): TGTGCCAGCAGTTTAGTATGGCGCAGGGTGAACACTGAAGCTTTCTTT. It encodes CASSLVWRRVNTEAFF.

The CDR3 sequence is CASSSGGGPQETQYF. CDR3 in DNA: TGTGCCAGCAGTTCCGGCGGGGGACCTCAAGAGACCCAGTACTTC. The V and J genes are TRBV27 and TRBJ2-5; 7 positions agree with TRBD2. Germline-derived CDR1 and CDR2 are MNHEY and SMNVEV (reference sequence). The CDR3 loop spans 15 amino acids. V trimming: 4 bases; J trimming: 2 bases; junction bases outside the gene matches: 7.

This clonotype has a handful of counts. V is TRBV11-2 and J is TRBJ1-3, with D possibly TRBD1 on 5 matching bases. Germline lookup yields CDR1 SGHAT and CDR2 FQNNGV. The ends were cut back, 1 base at V and 4 bases at J, with 11 bases in the middle. The CDR3 totals 15 residues. The CDR3 protein is CASSLGQGGGNTIYF. The CDR3 DNA sequence: TGTGCCAGCAGCTTAGGGCAGGGAGGCGGAAACACCATATATTTT.

The chain employs TRBV19 and TRBJ2-2; a weak D match, TRBD1 (7 bases). V was pared by 7 bases and J by 5 bases, with 20 bases between. The CDR3 contains 16 residues. The germline V gene has CDR1 LNHDA and CDR2 SQIVND (reference sequence). CDR3 nucleotides: TGTGCCAGTACGGAGGGGGCCTCTCCGGGGACCGGGGAGCTGTTTTTT. It yields the protein CASTEGASPGTGELFF.

The V gene is TRBV5-6, the J gene TRBJ1-2, with D perhaps TRBD1 (5 bases). V dropped 4 bases and J dropped 2 bases, with 12 bases sitting between them. Germline CDR1 and CDR2: SGHDT and YYEEEE. There are 14 residues in the CDR3. CDR3 sequence: CASSREGSNYGYTF. The CDR3 bases are TGTGCCAGCAGCCGGGAGGGGTCAAACTATGGCTACACCTTC. Using reference TRBV5-6 and TRBJ1-2 for the parts outside the CDR3, the full variable domain is DAGVTQSPTHLIKTRGQQVTLRCSPKSGHDTVSWYQQALGQGPQFIFQYYEEEERQRGNFPDRFSGHQFPNYSSELNVNALLLGDSALYLCASSREGSNYGYTFGSGTRLTVV.

This chain joins TRBV6-1 and TRBJ1-5; D gene unclear. Trimming stripped 6 bases from V and 1 base from J, with 7 bases between. The CDR3 has 13 residues. The germline V gene has CDR1 MNHNS and CDR2 SASEGT. The chain's CDR3 is CASRANSNQPQHF. The CDR3 DNA reads TGTGCCAGCAGGGCGAACAGCAATCAGCCCCAGCATTTT.

This clonotype was observed a handful of times. The chain employs TRBV7-3 and TRBJ2-1, with 10 bases matching TRBD2. Germline CDR1 is SGHTA and CDR2 is FQGTGA. V was clipped by 2 bases and J by 4 bases; unmatched bases: 2. This CDR3 is built from 15 residues. The CDR3 protein is CASSLGTSAYNEQFF. In DNA form, the CDR3 reads TGTGCCAGCAGCTTAGGGACTAGCGCATACAATGAGCAGTTCTTC.

This clonotype has a count of ten or more. CDR3 protein: CASSLAQGGQPQHF. CDR3 nucleotides: TGTGCCAGCAGCTTAGCGCAGGGGGGACAGCCCCAGCATTTT. V gene TRBV7-2 combines with J gene TRBJ1-5, with TRBD1 matching over 7 bases. The V and J ends lost 0 bases and 7 bases, in that order; junction bases with no gene match: 3. Per germline, CDR1 SGHTA and CDR2 FQGNSA. CDR3 length: 14 residues.

This clonotype was seen at least ten times. This chain links TRBV5-1 with TRBJ2-1; the D gene is possibly TRBD2 (6 bases). V was cut by 3 bases and J by 4 bases, with 14 bases left in between. The CDR3 totals 15 residues. The germline V gene has CDR1 SGHRS and CDR2 YFSETQ. CDR3 DNA: TGCGCCAGCAGCTCCCTAGCGATGGGGTACAATGAGCAGTTCTTC. Amino acid sequence: CASSSLAMGYNEQFF.

This clonotype showed up many times. This chain connects TRBV5-1 to TRBJ1-2; a weak D match, TRBD1 (6 bases). There are 15 residues in the CDR3. The V and J ends lost 7 bases and 4 bases respectively, with 20 bases between them. The germline V gene encodes CDR1 SGHRS and CDR2 YFSETQ. The CDR3 loop reads CASSQGQLRSYGYTF. CDR3 coding DNA: TGCGCCAGCTCGCAGGGGCAGTTGAGGAGCTATGGCTACACCTTC.

This chain links TRBV4-2 with TRBJ2-2; D ambiguous. V lost 1 base to trimming and J lost 3 bases, with 12 bases between them. This CDR3 has 16 amino acids. Germline-derived CDR1 and CDR2 are LGHNA and YNFKEQ. CDR3 nucleotides: TGTGCCAGCAGCCAAGCCCTTGGCAGCGACACCGGGGAGCTGTTTTTT. Translated, it gives CASSQALGSDTGELFF.

In this sample, this clonotype turned up many times. This chain joins TRBV12-3 or TRBV12-4 and TRBJ2-1; 9 bases line up with TRBD2. Losses at the gene ends were 5 bases for V and 11 bases for J; bases not matched to a gene: 7. This CDR3 has 13 residues. CDR3 sequence: CASSPTGTSQQFF. CDR3 nucleotides: TGTGCCAGCAGTCCAACCGGGACTAGCCAGCAGTTCTTC.

This chain uses TRBV10-2 with TRBJ2-7; 7 bases line up with TRBD2. The junction had 3 bases not matched to a gene; V was cut back by 5 bases and J by 2 bases. Germline CDR1 WSHSY, CDR2 SAAADI. The CDR3 length is 13 residues. For the CDR3, the DNA is TGCGCCAGCAGTCTCCGGGAGGCCTACGAGCAGTACTTC. This gives the protein CASSLREAYEQYF.

This clonotype was counted only a few times. This chain links TRBV9 with TRBJ2-1; D call uncertain. CDR1 is SGDLS, CDR2 YYNGEE, per germline. CDR3 length: 13 amino acids. The ends were cut back, 0 bases at V and 5 bases at J, with 6 bases in the middle. The CDR3 coding sequence is TGTGCCAGCAGCGTAGCCAACAACAATGAGCAGTTCTTC. It yields the protein CASSVANNNEQFF.

In this sample, this clonotype turned up a few times. CDR3 in amino acids: CSPEQGASLNTEAFF. DNA of the CDR3: TGCAGTCCGGAACAGGGGGCGAGTTTGAACACTGAAGCTTTCTTT. This chain connects TRBV20-1 to TRBJ1-1; 9 nucleotides match TRBD1. Per the germline V gene, CDR1 is DFQATT and CDR2 is SNEGSKA (reference sequence). The CDR3 contains 15 residues. The V gene end was trimmed by 8 bases and the J gene end by 0 bases; junction bases not matched to a gene: 10.

This clonotype has just a few counts. The rearrangement uses TRBV20-1 and TRBJ2-3; no reliable D call. The CDR3 has 13 residues. Trimming stripped 6 bases from V and 0 bases from J, with 10 bases between. Looked up from germline, CDR1 is DFQATT and CDR2 is SNEGSKA (reference sequence). CDR3 loop: CSARLPSTDTQYF. The CDR3 nucleotides read TGCAGTGCGAGACTCCCTAGCACAGATACGCAGTATTTT.

This clonotype was detected only a few times. The chain recombines TRBV6-2 or TRBV6-3 with TRBJ2-6; D remains ambiguous. CDR1 is MNHEY and CDR2 is SVGEGT in the germline V gene. This CDR3 has 14 residues. V was cut by 5 bases and J by 4 bases, with 9 bases left in between. DNA for the CDR3: TGTGCCAGCAGTGACTGGTCGGGGGCCAACGTCCTGACTTTC. It yields the protein CASSDWSGANVLTF.

This clonotype was seen only a few times. The V gene is TRBV20-1, the J gene TRBJ2-7; 13 nucleotides align to TRBD2. This CDR3 has 14 amino acids. The germline gives CDR1 DFQATT, CDR2 SNEGSKA (reference sequence). The V segment lost 0 bases and the J segment 5 bases; nucleotides outside the gene matches: 1. The CDR3 nucleotides are TGCAGTGCTAGAGATGGACTAGCGGGGGACGAGCAGTACTTC. Its translation is CSARDGLAGDEQYF.

At least ten counts were recorded for this clonotype. Compared with germline, one end of the junction differs, possibly owing to a read error. The chain joins TRBV6-2 or TRBV6-3 to TRBJ2-7; 8 bases line up with TRBD1. Germline V lookup: CDR1 MNHEY, CDR2 SVGEGT. CDR3 length: 15 amino acids. CDR3 bases: TGTGCCAGCGGTTATCGGACAGGGAAGGACTACGAGCAGTACTTC. This gives the protein CASGYRTGKDYEQYF.

The V gene is TRBV5-1, the J gene TRBJ2-7; possibly TRBD2 for D (5 bases). The V gene lost 3 bases and the J gene lost 5 bases, with 18 bases spanning the gap. Germline loops: CDR1 SGHRS, CDR2 YFSETQ. The CDR3 spans 15 residues. The CDR3 reads CASSSYAYSGNEQYF. The CDR3 coding sequence is TGCGCCAGCAGCTCGTATGCGTACTCGGGGAACGAGCAGTACTTC.

The chain links TRBV14 to TRBJ1-1; possible D gene TRBD1, 5 bases. CDR1 is SGHDN, CDR2 FVKESK, per germline. The CDR3 length is 14 residues. V shed 3 bases and J shed 6 bases, with 14 bases lying between them. Here the CDR3 DNA reads TGTGCCAGCAGCCAGCAGGGAGGTACGTCTGAAGCTTTCTTT. The encoded protein is CASSQQGGTSEAFF.

The sample holds a few counts of this clonotype. The rearrangement uses TRBV4-1 and TRBJ2-3, with D possibly being TRBD2 (5 bases). Germline assignment: CDR1 MGHRA and CDR2 YSYEKL. The V end was cut by 3 bases, the J end by 4 bases, with 14 bases between. The CDR3 has 15 amino acids. The CDR3, as DNA: TGCGCCAGCAGCCAGGGAGCCATCCACCCAGATACGCAGTATTTT. Protein: CASSQGAIHPDTQYF.

In this sample, this clonotype turned up many times. V and J are TRBV7-9 and TRBJ2-3; TRBD1 agrees at 7 bases. With V trimmed by 3 bases and J by 5 bases, 11 bases remained unmatched. The CDR3 length is 16 residues. Germline V CDR1 and CDR2: SEHNR, FQNEAQ (reference sequence). CDR3 nucleotide sequence: TGTGCCAGCAGCTTTGGTACAGGGGATGCGGGAGATACGCAGTATTTT. Translating gives CASSFGTGDAGDTQYF.

The CDR3 reads CAISGGTNYEQYF. The CDR3 nucleotides are TGTGCCATCAGTGGGGGGACAAACTACGAGCAGTACTTC. The V gene is TRBV10-3, the J gene TRBJ2-7; tentatively, D is TRBD1 (6 bases). V lost 4 bases to trimming and J lost 3 bases, with 10 bases between them. The CDR3 consists of 13 residues. Germline-derived CDR1 and CDR2 are ENHRY and SYGVKD.